Below are 9 T cell receptor beta chains sequenced from a single sample in a study of post-analysis software for immune sequencing data. Overall study findings and caveats: Roughly 5 TRBV segments (TRBV5-6, TRBV5-1 and TRBV20-1 among them) occurred more frequently in patients than in controls.

Their recognized antigens are unknown. Unique molecular identifiers were present in the TCR beta cDNA libraries. Using its own MiXCR run on the PCR reads, TCRdb lists one record per CDR3 protein. The sample contains 750,000 to 900,000 distinct CDR3 sequences, more than 45% of which appear only once. Sequencing was carried out using blood. These receptors all come from a girl aged 10-17 years with multiple sclerosis.

V usage is TRBV20-1 and J usage is TRBJ2-5; the D gene is possibly TRBD2 (5 bases). V lost 0 bases and J lost 11, with 16 bases in between. Germline assignment: CDR1 DFQATT and CDR2 SNEGSKA (reference sequence). This CDR3 spans 13 amino acids. The CDR3 nucleotides read TGCAGTGCTAGAGATGTTCGAGGGTTTCAGCAGTACTTC. Translating gives CSARDVRGFQQYF.

The chain couples TRBV9 to TRBJ2-3, with D possibly called TRBD1 or TRBD2 (5 bases each). Per the germline V gene, CDR1 is SGDLS and CDR2 is YYNGEE. This CDR3 is 14 amino acids long. V lost 0 bases to trimming and J lost 6 bases, with 11 bases between them. CDR3 in DNA: TGTGCCAGCAGCGTAGGAGGGGTGGTCGATACGCAGTATTTT. It yields the protein CASSVGGVVDTQYF.

The chain couples TRBV7-3 to TRBJ2-2; D gene unclear. Trimming pared 7 bases from V and 4 bases from J, leaving 19 bases between. The CDR3 sequence is 16 residues long. Per germline, CDR1 SGHTA and CDR2 FQGTGA. CDR3 loop: CASNPWANNLTGELFF. As DNA, the CDR3 is TGTGCCAGCAACCCGTGGGCTAACAATCTCACCGGGGAGCTGTTTTTT.

The table lists this clonotype with a few counts. The gene calls are TRBV9 and TRBJ1-4; 10 nucleotides match TRBD1. CDR3 length: 18 residues. Germline V lookup: CDR1 SGDLS, CDR2 YYNGEE. V lost 5 bases, J lost 3 bases, and 13 bases stayed unmatched. CDR3 region: CASSRRTGGLVANEKLFF. The DNA of the CDR3 is TGTGCCAGCAGTCGCCGGACAGGGGGTTTGGTGGCTAATGAAAAACTGTTTTTT.

The V gene is TRBV29-1, the J gene TRBJ2-1, with 8 positions matching TRBD1. J was trimmed by 10 bases and V by 5 bases; bases with no gene match: 10. This CDR3 spans 13 amino acids. CDR1 is SQVTM, CDR2 ANQGSEA, per germline. The CDR3 DNA reads as TGCAGCGTTACCGCCGACAGGGGCATAGAGCAGTTCTTC. Amino acid sequence: CSVTADRGIEQFF.

This rearrangement joins TRBV7-2 to TRBJ1-2; D is ambiguous. Trimming cost V 1 base and J 2 bases, with 17 bases left between them. The germline gives CDR1 SGHTA, CDR2 FQGNSA. The CDR3 is made up of 17 amino acids. CDR3 nucleotide sequence: TGTGCCAGCAGCTTAGGGGGTAAATCTGTGCGGAACTATGGCTACACCTTC. It specifies CASSLGGKSVRNYGYTF.

The chain is built from TRBV6-2 or TRBV6-3 and TRBJ2-5, with 7 bases matching TRBD2. V shed 2 bases, J shed 2 bases, and the junction held 11 bases outside the gene matches. This CDR3 has 17 amino acids. The germline V gene has CDR1 MNHEY and CDR2 SVGEGT. CDR3 in amino acids: CASSYGRLADRQETQYF. The CDR3 bases are TGTGCCAGCAGTTACGGCCGCCTAGCGGATCGTCAAGAGACCCAGTACTTC.

The J gene is TRBJ2-2, the V gene TRBV6-5, with D perhaps matching TRBD2 (5 bases). The CDR3 has 15 residues. The V end lost 6 bases, the J end lost 0 bases, and 11 bases lay between the germline ends. Germline values: CDR1 MNHEY, CDR2 SVGAGI. CDR3: CASSRRGTNTGELFF. CDR3 nucleotide sequence: TGTGCCAGCAGCCGACGGGGAACGAACACCGGGGAGCTGTTTTTT.

The CDR3 reads CASSSQLAGTPYNEQFF. The DNA for the CDR3 is TGTGCCAGCAGCTCACAACTAGCGGGAACTCCCTACAATGAGCAGTTCTTC. The chain carries TRBV7-8 and TRBJ2-1, with 10 bases fitting TRBD2. V gave up 4 bases and J gave up 2 bases; unmatched junction bases: 8. The CDR3 is 17 amino acids. The V gene's germline CDR1 is SGHVS and CDR2 FQNEAQ.